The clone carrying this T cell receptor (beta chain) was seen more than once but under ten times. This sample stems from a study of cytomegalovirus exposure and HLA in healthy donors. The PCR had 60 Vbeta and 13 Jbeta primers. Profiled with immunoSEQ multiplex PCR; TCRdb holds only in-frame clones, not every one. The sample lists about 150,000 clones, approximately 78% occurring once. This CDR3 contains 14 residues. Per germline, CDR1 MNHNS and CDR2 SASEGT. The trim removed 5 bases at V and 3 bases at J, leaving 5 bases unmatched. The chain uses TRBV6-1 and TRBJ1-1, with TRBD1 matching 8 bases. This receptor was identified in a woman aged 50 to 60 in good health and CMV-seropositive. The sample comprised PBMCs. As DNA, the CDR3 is TGTGCCAGCAGTAGACAGGGGTCGGACACTGAAGCTTTCTTT. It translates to CASSRQGSDTEAFF.